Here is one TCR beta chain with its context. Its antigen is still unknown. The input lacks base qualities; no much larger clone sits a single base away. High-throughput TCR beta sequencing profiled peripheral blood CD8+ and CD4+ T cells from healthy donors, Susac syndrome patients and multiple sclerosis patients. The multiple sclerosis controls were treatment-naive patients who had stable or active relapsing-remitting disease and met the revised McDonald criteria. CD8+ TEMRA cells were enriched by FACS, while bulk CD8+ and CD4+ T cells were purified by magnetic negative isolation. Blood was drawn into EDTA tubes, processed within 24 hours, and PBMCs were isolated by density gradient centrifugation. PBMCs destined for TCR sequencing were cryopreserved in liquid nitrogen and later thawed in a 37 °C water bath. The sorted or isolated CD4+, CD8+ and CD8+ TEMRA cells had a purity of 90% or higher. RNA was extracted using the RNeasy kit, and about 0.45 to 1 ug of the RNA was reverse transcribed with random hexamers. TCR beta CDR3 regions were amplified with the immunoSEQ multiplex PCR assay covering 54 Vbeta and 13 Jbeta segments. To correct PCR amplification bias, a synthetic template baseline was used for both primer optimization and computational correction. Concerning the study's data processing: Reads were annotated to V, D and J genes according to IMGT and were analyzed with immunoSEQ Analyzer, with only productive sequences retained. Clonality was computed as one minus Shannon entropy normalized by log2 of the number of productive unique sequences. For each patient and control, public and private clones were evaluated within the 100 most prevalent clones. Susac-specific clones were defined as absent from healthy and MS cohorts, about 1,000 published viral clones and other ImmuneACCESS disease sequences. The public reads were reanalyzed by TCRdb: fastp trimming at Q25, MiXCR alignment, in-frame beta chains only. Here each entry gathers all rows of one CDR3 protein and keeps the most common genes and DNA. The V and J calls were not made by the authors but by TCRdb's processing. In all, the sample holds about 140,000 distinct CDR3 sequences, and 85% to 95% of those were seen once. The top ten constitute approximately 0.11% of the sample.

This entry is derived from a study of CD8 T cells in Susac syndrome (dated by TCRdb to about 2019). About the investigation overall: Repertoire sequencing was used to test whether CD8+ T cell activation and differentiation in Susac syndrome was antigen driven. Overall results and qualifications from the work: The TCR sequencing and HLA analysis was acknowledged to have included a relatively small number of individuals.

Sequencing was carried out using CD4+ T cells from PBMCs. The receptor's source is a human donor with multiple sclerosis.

The DNA is as follows: TGTGCCTGGAGAGACGACAGGAACTATGGCTACACCTTC. Its protein product is CAWRDDRNYGYTF. The rearrangement joined TRBV30 to TRBJ1-2; the D gene is perhaps TRBD1, on 6 matching bases. CDR1 and CDR2, per the germline V gene (reference sequence), are GTSNPN and SVGIG. Relative to germline, V is 3 bases shorter and J is 2 bases shorter, with 10 bases between their ends. Including cysteine and phenylalanine, the CDR3 has 13 amino acids. Kept here is only the CDR3 DNA, which spans 39 bases and is read in frame from base 1.